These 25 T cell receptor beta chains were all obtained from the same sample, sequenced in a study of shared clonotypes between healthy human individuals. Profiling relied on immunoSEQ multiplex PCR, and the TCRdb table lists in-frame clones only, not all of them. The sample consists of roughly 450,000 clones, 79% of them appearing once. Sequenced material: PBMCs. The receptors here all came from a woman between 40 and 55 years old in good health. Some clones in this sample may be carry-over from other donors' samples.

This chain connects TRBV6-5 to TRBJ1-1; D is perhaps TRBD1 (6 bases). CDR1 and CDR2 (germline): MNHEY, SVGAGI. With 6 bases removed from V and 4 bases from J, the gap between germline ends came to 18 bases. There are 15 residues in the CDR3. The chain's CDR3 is CASRGTGWTGTEAFF. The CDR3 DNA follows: TGTGCCAGCAGGGGAACAGGGTGGACGGGCACTGAAGCTTTCTTT.

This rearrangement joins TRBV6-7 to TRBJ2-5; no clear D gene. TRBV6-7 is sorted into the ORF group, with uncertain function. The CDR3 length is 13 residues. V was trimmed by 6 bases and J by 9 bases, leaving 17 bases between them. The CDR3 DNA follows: TGTGCCAGCAGCACCTACCTACCTGGGGCCCAGTACTTC. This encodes CASSTYLPGAQYF.

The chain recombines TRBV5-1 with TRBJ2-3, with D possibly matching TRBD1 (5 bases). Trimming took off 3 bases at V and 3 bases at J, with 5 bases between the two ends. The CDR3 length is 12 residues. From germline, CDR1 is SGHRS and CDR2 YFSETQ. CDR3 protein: CASSSGTDTQYF. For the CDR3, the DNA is TGCGCCAGCAGCTCAGGGACAGATACGCAGTATTTT.

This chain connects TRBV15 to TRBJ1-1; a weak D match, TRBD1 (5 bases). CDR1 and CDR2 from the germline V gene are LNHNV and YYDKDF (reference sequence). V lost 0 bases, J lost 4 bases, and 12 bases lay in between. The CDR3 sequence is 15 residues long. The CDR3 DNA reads TGTGCCACCAGCAGAGATGCGGGGGTCGGCACTGAAGCTTTCTTT. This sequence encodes CATSRDAGVGTEAFF.

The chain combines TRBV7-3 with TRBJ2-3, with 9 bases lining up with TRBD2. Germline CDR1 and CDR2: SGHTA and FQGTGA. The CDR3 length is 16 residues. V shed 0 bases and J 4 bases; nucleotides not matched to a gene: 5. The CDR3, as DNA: TGTGCCAGCAGCTTAACTGGCGGGAGGGCCTCAGATACGCAGTATTTT. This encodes CASSLTGGRASDTQYF.

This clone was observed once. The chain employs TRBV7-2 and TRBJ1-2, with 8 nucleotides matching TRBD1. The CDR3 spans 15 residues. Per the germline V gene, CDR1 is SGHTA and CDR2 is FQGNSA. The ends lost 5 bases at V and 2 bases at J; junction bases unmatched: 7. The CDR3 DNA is TGTGCCAGCAGCCACAAGGGGACAGGAAACTATGGCTACACCTTC. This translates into CASSHKGTGNYGYTF.

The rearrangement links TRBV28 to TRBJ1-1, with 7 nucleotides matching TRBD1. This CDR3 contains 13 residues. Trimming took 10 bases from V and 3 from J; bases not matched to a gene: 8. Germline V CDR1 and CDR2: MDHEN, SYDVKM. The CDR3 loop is CATGTATYTEAFF. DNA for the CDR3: TGTGCCACTGGGACAGCGACATACACTGAAGCTTTCTTT.

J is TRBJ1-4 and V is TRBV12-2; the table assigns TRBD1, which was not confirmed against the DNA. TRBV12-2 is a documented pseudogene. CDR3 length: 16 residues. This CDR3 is CASRSDRDNGDEKLFF. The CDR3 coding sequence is TGTGCAAGTCGCTCTGACCGAGACAATGGCGATGAAAAACTGTTTTTT.

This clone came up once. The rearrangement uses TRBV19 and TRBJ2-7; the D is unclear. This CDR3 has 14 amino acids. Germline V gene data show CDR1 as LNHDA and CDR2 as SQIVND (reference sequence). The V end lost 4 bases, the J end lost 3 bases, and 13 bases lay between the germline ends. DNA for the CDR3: TGTGCCAGTAGTACATCCTCCCGAGACTACGAGCAGTACTTC. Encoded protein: CASSTSSRDYEQYF.

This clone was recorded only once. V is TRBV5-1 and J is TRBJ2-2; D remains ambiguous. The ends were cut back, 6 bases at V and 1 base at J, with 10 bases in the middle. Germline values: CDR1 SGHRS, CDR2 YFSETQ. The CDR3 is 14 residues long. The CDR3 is CASTDNLNTGELFF. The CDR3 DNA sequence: TGCGCCAGCACCGACAACTTGAACACCGGGGAGCTGTTTTTT. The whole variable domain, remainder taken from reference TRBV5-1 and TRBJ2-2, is KAGVTQTPRYLIKTRGQQVTLSCSPISGHRSVSWYQQTPGQGLQFLFEYFSETQRNKGNFPGRFSGRQFSNSRSEMNVSTLELGDSALYLCASTDNLNTGELFFGEGSRLTVL.

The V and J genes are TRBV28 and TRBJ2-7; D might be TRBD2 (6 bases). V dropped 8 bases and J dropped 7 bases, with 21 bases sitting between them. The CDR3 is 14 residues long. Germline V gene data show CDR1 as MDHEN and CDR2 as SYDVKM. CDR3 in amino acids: CASRKSGGDGEQYF. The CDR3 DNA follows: TGTGCCAGCCGAAAGTCCGGGGGTGACGGAGAGCAGTACTTC.

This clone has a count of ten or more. CDR3 DNA: TGCGCCAGCAGTGAGTCGTATGATGAGCAGTTCTTC. This gives the protein CASSESYDEQFF. The gene calls are TRBV10-2 and TRBJ2-1; D gene uncertain. The CDR3 sequence is 12 residues long. Trimming stripped 0 bases from V and 8 bases from J, with 5 bases between. Per germline, CDR1 WSHSY and CDR2 SAAADI.

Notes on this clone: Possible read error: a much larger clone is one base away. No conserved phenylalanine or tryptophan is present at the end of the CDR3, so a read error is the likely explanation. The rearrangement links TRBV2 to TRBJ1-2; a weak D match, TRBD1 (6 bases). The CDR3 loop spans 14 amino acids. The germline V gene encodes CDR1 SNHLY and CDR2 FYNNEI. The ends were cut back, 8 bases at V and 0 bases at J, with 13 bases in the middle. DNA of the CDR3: TGTGCCAGCCTCGGACAGTTTGCTAACTATGGCTACACCTCC. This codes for CASLGQFANYGYTS.

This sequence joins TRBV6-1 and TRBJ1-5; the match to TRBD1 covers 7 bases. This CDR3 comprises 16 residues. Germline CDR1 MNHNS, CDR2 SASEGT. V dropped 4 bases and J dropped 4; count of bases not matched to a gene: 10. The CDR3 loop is CASSGGRDSYNQPQHF. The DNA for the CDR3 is TGTGCCAGCAGTGGAGGCCGGGACAGCTATAATCAGCCCCAGCATTTT.

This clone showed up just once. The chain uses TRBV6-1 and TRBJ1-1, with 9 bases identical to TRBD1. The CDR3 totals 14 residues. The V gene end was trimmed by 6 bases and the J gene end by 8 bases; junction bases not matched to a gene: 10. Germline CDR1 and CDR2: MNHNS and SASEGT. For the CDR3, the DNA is TGTGCCAGCAGACGCCAACGGGGGACAGGGGAAGCTTTCTTT. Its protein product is CASRRQRGTGEAFF.

CDR3 sequence: CASSPGTNSYEQYF. CDR3 coding DNA: TGCGCCAGCAGCCCAGGGACTAATTCCTACGAGCAGTACTTC. The chain has TRBV5-1 and TRBJ2-7, with 7 bases lining up with TRBD2. CDR1 and CDR2 from the germline V gene are SGHRS and YFSETQ. J gave up 1 base and V 4 bases, and 5 bases lay outside the gene matches. The CDR3 length is 14 residues.

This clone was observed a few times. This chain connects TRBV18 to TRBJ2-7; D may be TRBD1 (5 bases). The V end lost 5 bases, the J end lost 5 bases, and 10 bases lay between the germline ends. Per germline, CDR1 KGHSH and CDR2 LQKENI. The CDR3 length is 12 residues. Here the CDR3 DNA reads TGTGCCAGCTCAGCCCTAGGGGACGAGCAGTACTTC. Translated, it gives CASSALGDEQYF.

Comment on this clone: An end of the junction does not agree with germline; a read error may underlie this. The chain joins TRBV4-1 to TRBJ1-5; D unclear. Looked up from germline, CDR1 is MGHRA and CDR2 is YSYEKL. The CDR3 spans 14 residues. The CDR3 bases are TGCGCCAGCAGCAAAGAAGCCGTCAATCAGCCCCAGCATTTT. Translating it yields CASSKEAVNQPQHF.

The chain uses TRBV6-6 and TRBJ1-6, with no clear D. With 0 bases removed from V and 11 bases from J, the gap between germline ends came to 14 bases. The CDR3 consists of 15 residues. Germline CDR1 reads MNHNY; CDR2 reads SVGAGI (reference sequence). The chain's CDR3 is CASSYSTGYGPPLHF. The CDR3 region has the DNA TGTGCCAGCAGTTACTCGACGGGCTACGGGCCACCCCTCCACTTT.

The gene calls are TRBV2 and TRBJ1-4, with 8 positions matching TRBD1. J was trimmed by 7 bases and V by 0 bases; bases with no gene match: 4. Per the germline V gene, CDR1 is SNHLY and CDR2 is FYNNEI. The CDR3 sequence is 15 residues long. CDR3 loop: CASSEANTGGEKLFF. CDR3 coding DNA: TGTGCCAGCAGTGAAGCGAATACAGGGGGTGAAAAACTGTTTTTT.

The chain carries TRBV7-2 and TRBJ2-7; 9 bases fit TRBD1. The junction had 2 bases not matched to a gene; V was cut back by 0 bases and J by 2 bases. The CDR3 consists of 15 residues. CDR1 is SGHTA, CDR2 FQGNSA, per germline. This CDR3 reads CASSLARTGAYEQYF. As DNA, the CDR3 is TGTGCCAGCAGCTTAGCCAGGACAGGGGCCTACGAGCAGTACTTC. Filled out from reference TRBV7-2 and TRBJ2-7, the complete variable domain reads GAGVSQSPSNKVTEKGKDVELRCDPISGHTALYWYRQSLGQGLEFLIYFQGNSAPDKSGLPSDRFSAERTGGSVSTLTIQRTQQEDSAVYLCASSLARTGAYEQYFGPGTRLTVT.

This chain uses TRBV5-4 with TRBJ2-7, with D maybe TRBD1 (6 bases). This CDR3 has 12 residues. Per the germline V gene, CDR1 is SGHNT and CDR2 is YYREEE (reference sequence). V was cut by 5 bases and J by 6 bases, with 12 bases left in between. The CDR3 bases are TGTGCCAGCAGATCACAGGGCGCCGAGCAGTACTTC. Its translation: CASRSQGAEQYF.

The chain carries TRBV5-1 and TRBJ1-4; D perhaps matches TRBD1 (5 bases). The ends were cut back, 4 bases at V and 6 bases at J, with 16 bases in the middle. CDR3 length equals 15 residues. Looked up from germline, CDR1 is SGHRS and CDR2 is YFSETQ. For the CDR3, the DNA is TGCGCCAGCAGCGCGGTGGAAGGGGCGGATGAAAAACTGTTTTTT. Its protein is CASSAVEGADEKLFF.

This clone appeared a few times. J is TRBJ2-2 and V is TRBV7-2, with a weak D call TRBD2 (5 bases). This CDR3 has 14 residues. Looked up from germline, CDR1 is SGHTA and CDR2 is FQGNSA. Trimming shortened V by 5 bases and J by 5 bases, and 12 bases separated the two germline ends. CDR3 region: CASSTRPGTGELFF. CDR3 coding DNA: TGTGCCAGCAGCACCAGGCCGGGGACCGGGGAGCTGTTTTTT.

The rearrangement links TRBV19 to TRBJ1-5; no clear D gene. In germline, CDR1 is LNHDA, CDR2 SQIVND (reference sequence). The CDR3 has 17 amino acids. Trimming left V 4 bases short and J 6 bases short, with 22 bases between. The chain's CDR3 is CASSTNRETRRGQPQHF. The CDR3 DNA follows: TGTGCCAGTAGTACCAACCGGGAAACGAGGCGGGGTCAGCCCCAGCATTTT.